This paragraph reports one TCR beta chain. Its antigen is unidentified. The sample comes from a study of T cell repertoires in cytomegalovirus infection. Study at large: As its CMV epitopes, the study selected recently identified HLA-C-restricted and well-studied HLA-B-restricted targets. Indications of both CMV infection and matching HLA type were provided by public TCR beta signatures. General study results and limits: In two of eight donors, the top clonotype was HLA-C-restricted CMV-specific.

TCRdb reanalysed the reads using MiXCR and keeps one entry per CDR3 protein. The data contain 600,000 to 700,000 distinct CDR3 sequences, around 35% of them singletons. Germline V gene lookup returns CDR1 SQVTM and CDR2 ANQGSEA. This CDR3 is built from 10 residues. V gave up 4 bases and J gave up 5 bases, with 5 bases separating them. The rearrangement links TRBV29-1 to TRBJ2-5; no clear D gene. The TCR was taken from a human donor in good health (CMV status not recorded). Some clones in this sample may be carry-over from other donors' samples. The sample was cultured PBMCs, taken from culture after CMV antigen stimulation. The CDR3 DNA follows: TGCAGCGTTGGTGTCGAGACCCAGTACTTC. This sequence encodes CSVGVETQYF.